Shown below are 2 T cell receptor beta chains from a single sample sequenced in a study of PD-L1 blockade in urothelial cancer. Time point given: pretreatment peripheral blood. The assay was immunoSEQ multiplex PCR, and TCRdb's table has in-frame clones only and misses some. The table records about 51,000 clones, 86% of them present only once. The input for sequencing was PBMCs, taken around atezolizumab (anti-PD-L1) treatment. Receptors originate from a man in his sixties with urothelial cancer.

The V gene is TRBV5-6, the J gene TRBJ1-2, with D unresolved. Deletions cut 2 bases from V and 5 bases from J, with 19 bases between. The CDR3 is 16 residues long. CDR1 and CDR2 (germline): SGHDT, YYEEEE. This CDR3 is CASSFVRGTQAYGYTF. The CDR3 nucleotides are TGTGCCAGCAGCTTCGTCCGGGGAACGCAGGCTTATGGCTACACCTTC.

The chain uses TRBV5-5 and TRBJ2-7; 7 bases line up with TRBD1. This CDR3 is built from 18 residues. With V trimmed by 1 base and J by 0 bases, 13 bases remained unmatched. Per the germline V gene, CDR1 is SGHKS and CDR2 is YYEKEE (reference sequence). DNA of the CDR3: TGTGCCAGCAGCTTGTTAGGGGGCAGGACAATTTCCTCCTACGAGCAGTACTTC. As protein: CASSLLGGRTISSYEQYF.